This note documents a single T cell receptor (beta chain) sequence. The data are from a study of blood T cell repertoires in COVID-19. Across the whole study: Samples taken during acute and convalescent COVID-19 were collected in the United States, Italy and Spain. T cells, B-cell-depleted T cells, or PBMCs provided the cDNA or gDNA that served as material.

Original handling: By means of reference gene primer amplification, nucleated cell counts were estimated. Clones were sequenced by immunoSEQ multiplex PCR, and TCRdb holds only the in-frame ones, with some missing. The DNA was the basis for D and trimming; V, J and clone size are from that table. In the table there are roughly 54,000 clones, around 88% of which are singletons. This CDR3 is 16 amino acids long. V was clipped by 0 bases and J by 5 bases, with 16 bases between them. Looked up from germline, CDR1 is MNHNS and CDR2 is SASEGT. The sequencing sample was made of peripheral blood. The chain combines TRBV6-1 with TRBJ1-2; a possible D gene is TRBD1 (5 bases). The receptor comes from a woman aged 60-75 years with acute or convalescent COVID-19. The CDR3 bases are TGTGCCAGCAGTGAAGCGAGCAGGGCGGTAGGGTATGGCTACACCTTC. This codes for CASSEASRAVGYGYTF.